Listed below are T cell receptor beta chains from one sample, sequenced in a study of Graves' ophthalmopathy and Graves' hyperthyroidism. MiXCR, applied by TCRdb to the multiplex PCR reads, yields one record per CDR3 protein. There are 400,000 to 450,000 distinct CDR3 sequences in the sample; 21% occur only once, and roughly 3.2% lies in the top ten. The specimen sequenced was peripheral blood. The receptors derive from a woman aged 18-29 years with stable Graves' hyperthyroidism. CDR3s include the opening cysteine and the closing phenylalanine or tryptophan. A D gene is named only where the DNA matches it firmly. Only some rows state a clone size, as once, few, many or a class for expanded clones.

TRBD1	TRBJ2-7	TRBV28	many	CASSEEWTGGMGEQYF
NA	TRBJ1-3	TRBV6-2/TRBV6-3	many	CASRGYGTIYF
NA	TRBJ2-7	TRBV4-1	many	CASSQGVSNIEQYF
TRBD1	TRBJ1-6	TRBV6-5	many	CASSYSGGTGLYNSPLHF
TRBD1	TRBJ2-2	TRBV28	few	CASSTPDRAGELFF
NA	TRBJ1-1	TRBV19	many	CASIPRGTWEAFF
TRBD1	TRBJ1-1	TRBV7-3	once	CASSYGGQQNTEAFF
NA	TRBJ1-5	TRBV19	many	CASTVGTGNQPQHF
NA	TRBJ2-5	TRBV6-1	NA	CVSSEGGETQYF
NA	TRBJ1-1	TRBV6-5	many	CASTPDSMNTEAFF
TRBD1	TRBJ2-7	TRBV20-1	NA	CSARGNRGYEQYF
TRBD2	TRBJ2-2	TRBV5-4	NA	CASTSIAGGFTGELFF
NA	TRBJ1-1	TRBV2	many	CATHYGLMNTEAFF
NA	TRBJ2-7	TRBV6-2/TRBV6-3	NA	CASSYSWDIDSYEQYF
NA	TRBJ2-7	TRBV5-1	many	CASSFGGGVEQYF
TRBD1	TRBJ1-2	TRBV6-1	NA	CASSVDWDSDESYTF
NA	TRBJ2-7	TRBV5-1	many	CASSLNSGGSYEQYF
TRBD2	TRBJ2-5	TRBV11-2	many	CASSFPMIAGGGETQYF
TRBD1	TRBJ2-7	TRBV12-3/TRBV12-4	many	CASSLQWQGAREQYF
TRBD2	TRBJ2-7	TRBV19	many	CATRRREARGYEQYF
NA	TRBJ2-7	TRBV27	many	CASSLSPGPMDVYEQYF
TRBD1	TRBJ1-5	TRBV6-5	NA	CASSFAGGGQPQHF
TRBD1	TRBJ2-5	TRBV5-1	many	CASSSGGLSETQYF
TRBD1	TRBJ2-4	TRBV11-1	many	CASSRDRGFHIQYF
NA	TRBJ1-6	TRBV7-8	NA	CASSPVRQLRNSPLHF
TRBD1	TRBJ1-2	TRBV12-3/TRBV12-4	NA	CASTPQGVRYTF
NA	TRBJ2-2	TRBV7-2	many	CASSPVRGGELFF
NA	TRBJ2-7	TRBV6-1	once	CVSRETDAYEHYF
TRBD2	TRBJ2-7	TRBV27	many	CASSFGGRAYEQYF
TRBD1	TRBJ1-2	TRBV7-9	many	CASSLAGQGISGYTF
NA	TRBJ1-3	TRBV7-8	NA	CASSQPARGGNTIYF